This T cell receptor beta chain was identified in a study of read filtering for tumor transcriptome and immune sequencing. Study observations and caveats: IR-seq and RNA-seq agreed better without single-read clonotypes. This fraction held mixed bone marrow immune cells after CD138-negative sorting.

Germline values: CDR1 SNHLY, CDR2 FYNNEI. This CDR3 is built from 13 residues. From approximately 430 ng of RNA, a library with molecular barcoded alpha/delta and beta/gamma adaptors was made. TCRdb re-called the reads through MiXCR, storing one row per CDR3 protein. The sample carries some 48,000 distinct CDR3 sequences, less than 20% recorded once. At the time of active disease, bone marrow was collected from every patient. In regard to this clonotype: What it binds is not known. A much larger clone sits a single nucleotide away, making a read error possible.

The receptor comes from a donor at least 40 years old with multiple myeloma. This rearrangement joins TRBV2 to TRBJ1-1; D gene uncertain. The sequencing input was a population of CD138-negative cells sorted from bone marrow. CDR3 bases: TGTGCCAACGCTAGGACTAAAAACACTGAAGCTTCCTTT. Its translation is CANARTKNTEASF.